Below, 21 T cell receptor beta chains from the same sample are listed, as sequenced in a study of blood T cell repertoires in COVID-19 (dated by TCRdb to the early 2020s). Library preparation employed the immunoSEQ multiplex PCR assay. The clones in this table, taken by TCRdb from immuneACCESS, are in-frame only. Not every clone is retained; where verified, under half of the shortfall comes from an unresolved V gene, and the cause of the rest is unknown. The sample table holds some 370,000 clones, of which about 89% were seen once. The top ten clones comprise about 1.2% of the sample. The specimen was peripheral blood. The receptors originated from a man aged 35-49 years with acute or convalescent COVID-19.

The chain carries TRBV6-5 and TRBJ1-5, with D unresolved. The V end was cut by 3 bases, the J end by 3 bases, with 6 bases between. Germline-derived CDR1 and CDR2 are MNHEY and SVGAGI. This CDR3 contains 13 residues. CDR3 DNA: TGTGCCAGCAGTTATCAAGCCAATCAGCCCCAGCATTTT. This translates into CASSYQANQPQHF.

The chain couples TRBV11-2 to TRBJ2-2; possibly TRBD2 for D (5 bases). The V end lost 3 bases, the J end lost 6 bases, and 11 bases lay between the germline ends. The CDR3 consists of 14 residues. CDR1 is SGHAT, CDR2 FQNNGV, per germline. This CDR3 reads CASSFRRAPGELFF. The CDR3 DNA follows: TGTGCCAGCAGCTTTCGGCGGGCCCCCGGGGAGCTGTTTTTT. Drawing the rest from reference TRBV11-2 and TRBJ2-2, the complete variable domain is EAGVAQSPRYKIIEKRQSVAFWCNPISGHATLYWYQQILGQGPKLLIQFQNNGVVDDSQLPKDRFSAERLKGVDSTLKIQPAKLEDSAVYLCASSFRRAPGELFFGEGSRLTVL.

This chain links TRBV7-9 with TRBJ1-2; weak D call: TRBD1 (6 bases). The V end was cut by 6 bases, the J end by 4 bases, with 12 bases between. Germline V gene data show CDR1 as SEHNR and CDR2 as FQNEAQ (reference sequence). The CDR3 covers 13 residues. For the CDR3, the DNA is TGTGCCAGCAGTCGGACAGACCTCTATGGCTACACCTTC. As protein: CASSRTDLYGYTF.

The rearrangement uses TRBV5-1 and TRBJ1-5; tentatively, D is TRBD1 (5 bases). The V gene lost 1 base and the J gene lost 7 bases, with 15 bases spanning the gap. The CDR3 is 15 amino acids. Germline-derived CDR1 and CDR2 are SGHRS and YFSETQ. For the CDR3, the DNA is TGCGCCAGCAGCTTGACCAAAAATCGGGGGCAGCCCCAGCATTTT. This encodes CASSLTKNRGQPQHF.

The CDR3 bases are TGCGCCAGCTCCCATTCGGAGGGGATCGGAAATTCACCCCTCCACTTT. Its translation: CASSHSEGIGNSPLHF. This sequence joins TRBV4-1 and TRBJ1-6; a weak D match, TRBD1 (5 bases). Per the germline V gene, CDR1 is MGHRA and CDR2 is YSYEKL. The ends were cut back, 8 bases at V and 7 bases at J, with 21 bases in the middle. The CDR3 is made up of 16 amino acids.

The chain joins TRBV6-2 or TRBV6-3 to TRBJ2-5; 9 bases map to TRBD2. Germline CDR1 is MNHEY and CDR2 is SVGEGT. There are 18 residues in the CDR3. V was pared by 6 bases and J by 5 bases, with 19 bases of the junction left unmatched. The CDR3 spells CASSQGLSPSGTWETQYF. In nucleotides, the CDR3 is TGTGCCAGCAGCCAAGGGCTTTCCCCTAGCGGGACATGGGAGACCCAGTACTTC.

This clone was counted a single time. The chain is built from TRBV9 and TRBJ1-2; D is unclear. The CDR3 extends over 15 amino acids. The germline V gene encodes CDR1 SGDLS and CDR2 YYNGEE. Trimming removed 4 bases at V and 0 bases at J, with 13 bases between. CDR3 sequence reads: CASSTAPGANYGYTF. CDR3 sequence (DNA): TGTGCCAGCAGCACTGCCCCCGGAGCTAACTATGGCTACACCTTC. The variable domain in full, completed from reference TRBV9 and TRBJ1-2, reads DSGVTQTPKHLITATGQRVTLRCSPRSGDLSVYWYQQSLDQGLQFLIQYYNGEERAKGNILERFSAQQFPDLHSELNLSSLELGDSALYFCASSTAPGANYGYTFGSGTRLTVV.

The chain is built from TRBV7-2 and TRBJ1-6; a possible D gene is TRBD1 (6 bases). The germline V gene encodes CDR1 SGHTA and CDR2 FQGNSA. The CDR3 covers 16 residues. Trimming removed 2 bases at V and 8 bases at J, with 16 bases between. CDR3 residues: CASSLRAQGYYSPLHF. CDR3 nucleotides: TGTGCCAGCAGCTTAAGGGCACAGGGTTATTATTCACCCCTCCACTTT.

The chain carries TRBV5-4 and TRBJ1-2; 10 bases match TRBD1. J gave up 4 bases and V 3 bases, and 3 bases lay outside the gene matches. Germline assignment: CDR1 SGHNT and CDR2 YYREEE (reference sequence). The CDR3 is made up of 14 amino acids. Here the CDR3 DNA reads TGTGCCAGCAGCTCGGGGACAGGGGCCTATGGCTACACCTTC. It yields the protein CASSSGTGAYGYTF.

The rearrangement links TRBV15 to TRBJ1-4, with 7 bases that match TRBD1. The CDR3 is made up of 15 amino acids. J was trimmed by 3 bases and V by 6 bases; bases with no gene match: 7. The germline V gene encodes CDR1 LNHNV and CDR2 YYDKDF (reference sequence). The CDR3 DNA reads TGTGCCACCAGTTCGCCGGGACAGCCTAATGAAAAACTGTTTTTT. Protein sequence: CATSSPGQPNEKLFF.

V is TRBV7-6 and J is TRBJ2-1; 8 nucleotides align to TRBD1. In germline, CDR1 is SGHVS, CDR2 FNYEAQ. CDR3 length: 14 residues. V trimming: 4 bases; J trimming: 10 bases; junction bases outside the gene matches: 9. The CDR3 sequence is CASSSSTRGPEQFF. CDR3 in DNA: TGTGCCAGCAGCTCCAGCACCAGGGGGCCAGAGCAGTTCTTC.

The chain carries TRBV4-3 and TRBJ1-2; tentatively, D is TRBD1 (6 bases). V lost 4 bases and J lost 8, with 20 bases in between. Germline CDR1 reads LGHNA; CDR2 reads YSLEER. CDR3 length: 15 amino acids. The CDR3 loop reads CASSPKLPPQGGYTF. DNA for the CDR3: TGCGCCAGCAGCCCTAAACTCCCACCCCAGGGGGGCTACACCTTC.

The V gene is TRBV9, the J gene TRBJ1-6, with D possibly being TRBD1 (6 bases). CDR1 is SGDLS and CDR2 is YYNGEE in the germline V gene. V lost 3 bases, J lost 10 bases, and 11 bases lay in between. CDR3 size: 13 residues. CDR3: CASSADRRSPLHF. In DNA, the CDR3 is TGTGCCAGCAGCGCAGACAGGAGATCACCCCTCCACTTT.

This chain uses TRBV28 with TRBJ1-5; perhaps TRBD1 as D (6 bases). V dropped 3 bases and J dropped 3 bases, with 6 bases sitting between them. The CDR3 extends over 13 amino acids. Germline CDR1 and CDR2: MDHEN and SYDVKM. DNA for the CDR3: TGTGCCAGCAGTTTGGGGGCCAATCAGCCCCAGCATTTT. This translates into CASSLGANQPQHF.

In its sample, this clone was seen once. The CDR3 reads CASSYLGGLFLNQPQHF. The DNA for the CDR3 is TGTGCCAGCAGTTATCTGGGGGGGCTCTTCCTCAATCAGCCCCAGCATTTT. The rearrangement joins TRBV6-2 or TRBV6-3 to TRBJ1-5, with D tentatively TRBD1 (6 bases). The ends were cut back, 3 bases at V and 3 bases at J, with 18 bases in the middle. This CDR3 region has 17 residues. The germline V gene encodes CDR1 MNHEY and CDR2 SVGEGT.

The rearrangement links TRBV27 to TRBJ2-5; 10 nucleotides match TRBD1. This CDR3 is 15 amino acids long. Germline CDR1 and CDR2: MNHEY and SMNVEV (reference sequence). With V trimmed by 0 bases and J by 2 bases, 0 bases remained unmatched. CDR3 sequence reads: CASSLSDRGQETQYF. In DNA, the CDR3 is TGTGCCAGCAGTTTATCGGACAGGGGGCAAGAGACCCAGTACTTC.

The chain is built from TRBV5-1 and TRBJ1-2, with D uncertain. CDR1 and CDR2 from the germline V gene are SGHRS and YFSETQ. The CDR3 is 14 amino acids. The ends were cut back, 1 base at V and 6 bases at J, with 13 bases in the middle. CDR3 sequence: CASSLQAPADGYTF. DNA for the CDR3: TGCGCCAGCAGCTTGCAGGCGCCGGCCGATGGCTACACCTTC.

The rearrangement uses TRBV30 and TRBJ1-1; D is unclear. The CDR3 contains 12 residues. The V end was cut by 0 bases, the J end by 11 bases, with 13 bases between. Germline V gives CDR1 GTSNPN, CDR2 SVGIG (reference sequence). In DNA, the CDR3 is TGTGCCTGGAGTGTACCTGGGGAGAGCGCTTTCTTT. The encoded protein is CAWSVPGESAFF.

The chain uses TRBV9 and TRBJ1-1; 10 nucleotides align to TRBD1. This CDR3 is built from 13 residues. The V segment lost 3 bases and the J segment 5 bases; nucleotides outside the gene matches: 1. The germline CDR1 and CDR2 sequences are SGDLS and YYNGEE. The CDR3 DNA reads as TGTGCCAGCAGCGGGACAGGGGGAACTGAAGCTTTCTTT. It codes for CASSGTGGTEAFF.

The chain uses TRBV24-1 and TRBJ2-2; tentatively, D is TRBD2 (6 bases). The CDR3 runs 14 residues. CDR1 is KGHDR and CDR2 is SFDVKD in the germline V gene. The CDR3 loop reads CPIPRTGDTGELFF. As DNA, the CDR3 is TGTCCAATCCCCCGGACGGGAGACACCGGGGAGCTGTTTTTT.

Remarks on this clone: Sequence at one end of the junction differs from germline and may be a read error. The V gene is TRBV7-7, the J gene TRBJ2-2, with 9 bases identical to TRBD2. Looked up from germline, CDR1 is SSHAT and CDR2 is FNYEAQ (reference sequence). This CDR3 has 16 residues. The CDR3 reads CASSSTSGPRVGELFF. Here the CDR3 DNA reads TGTGCTAGCAGCTCAACTAGCGGGCCGCGAGTTGGGGAGCTGTTTTTT. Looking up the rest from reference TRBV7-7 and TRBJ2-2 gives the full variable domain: GAGVSQSPRYKVTKRGQDVTLRCDPISSHATLYWYQQALGQGPEFLTYFNYEAQPDKSGLPSDRFSAERPEGSISTLTIQRTEQRDSAMYRCASSSTSGPRVGELFFGEGSRLTVL.